Described below is a single TCR beta chain sequence and its context. V lost 2 bases and J lost 3, with 12 bases in between. CDR3 size: 14 residues. Germline V lookup: CDR1 SGHNT, CDR2 YYREEE (reference sequence). This entry is derived from a study of blood T cell repertoires in COVID-19. The wider study: Nucleic acid was either cDNA or gDNA, and it came from T cells, B-cell-depleted T cells, or PBMCs.

As processed by the authors: Estimated nucleated cell counts came from reference gene primer amplification. The assay was immunoSEQ multiplex PCR, and TCRdb's table has in-frame clones only and misses some. V and J calls and clone size come straight from that table; D and trimming were deduced from the DNA. Counted here are approximately 440,000 clones, roughly 88% occurring once; the ten biggest clones make up 0.55% to 0.75%. In terms of age and location, participants ranged from about 18 to 90 years and lived in 24 US areas. What was sequenced was PBMCs or T cells enriched from blood (not recorded which). The receptor was derived from a man aged 18 to 30 who had recovered from COVID-19. The chain carries TRBV5-4 and TRBJ2-7, with TRBD1 as a possible D gene (6 bases). Written as DNA, the CDR3 is TGTGCCAGCAGCTTACAGGGTTTTGGCTACGAGCAGTACTTC. It encodes CASSLQGFGYEQYF.